The 13 T cell receptor beta chains below were found in one sample sequenced in a study of cytomegalovirus exposure and HLA in healthy donors. This PCR relied on a set of 60 Vbeta primers and 13 Jbeta primers. The data were produced by immunoSEQ multiplex PCR, yet TCRdb's version contains in-frame clones alone and is incomplete. The sample includes fewer than 250,000 clones, roughly 77% of them seen just once. The sample comprised PBMCs. The receptors were gathered from a woman younger than 45 in good health and CMV-seropositive.

The chain carries TRBV4-1 and TRBJ2-7, with no clear D. V lost 0 bases, J lost 1 base, and 10 bases lay in between. The CDR3 runs to 15 residues. In germline, CDR1 is MGHRA, CDR2 YSYEKL. CDR3 sequence reads: CASSQDQVPSYEQYF. CDR3 nucleotides: TGCGCCAGCAGCCAAGATCAGGTGCCTTCCTACGAGCAGTACTTC.

The rearrangement joins TRBV6-5 to TRBJ2-1; D call uncertain. CDR3 length: 13 amino acids. Germline V gene data show CDR1 as MNHEY and CDR2 as SVGAGI. V lost 4 bases to trimming and J lost 4 bases, with 8 bases between them. The CDR3 DNA reads as TGTGCCAGCAGTTCAGGCCTTTACAATGAGCAGTTCTTC. It yields the protein CASSSGLYNEQFF.

The rearrangement links TRBV10-3 to TRBJ2-7; possibly TRBD1 for D (5 bases). Germline V lookup: CDR1 ENHRY, CDR2 SYGVKD. The CDR3 runs 14 residues. The V end lost 6 bases, the J end lost 2 bases, and 14 bases lay between the germline ends. Here the CDR3 reads CAIRKDTGTYEQYF. CDR3 bases: TGTGCCATCAGGAAGGACACAGGAACCTACGAGCAGTACTTC.

V and J are TRBV28 and TRBJ1-4; D is perhaps TRBD1 (5 bases). CDR1 is MDHEN and CDR2 is SYDVKM in the germline V gene. Trimming left V 3 bases short and J 7 bases short, with 15 bases between. This CDR3 has 15 residues. In DNA form, the CDR3 reads TGTGCCAGCAGTTTGGGAGGGGCTAGCGTTGAAAAACTGTTTTTT. This gives the protein CASSLGGASVEKLFF. The entire variable domain, with the rest obtained from reference TRBV28 and TRBJ1-4, is as follows: DVKVTQSSRYLVKRTGEKVFLECVQDMDHENMFWYRQDPGLGLRLIYFSYDVKMKEKGDIPEGYSVSREKKERFSLILESASTNQTSMYLCASSLGGASVEKLFFGSGTQLSVL.

V usage is TRBV7-9 and J usage is TRBJ2-7, with 9 bases lining up with TRBD2. CDR1 SEHNR and CDR2 FQNEAQ come from the germline V gene (reference sequence). This CDR3 region has 16 residues. The V and J ends lost 2 bases and 3 bases, in that order; junction bases with no gene match: 8. DNA for the CDR3: TGTGCCAGCAGCTTAACCCCGGCTAGCGGGGACTACGAGCAGTACTTC. It is translated as CASSLTPASGDYEQYF. Full variable domain (missing parts from reference TRBV7-9 and TRBJ2-7): DTGVSQNPRHKITKRGQNVTFRCDPISEHNRLYWYRQTLGQGPEFLTYFQNEAQLEKSRLLSDRFSAERPKGSFSTLEIQRTEQGDSAMYLCASSLTPASGDYEQYFGPGTRLTVT.

This clone was observed a few times. One end of the junction does not line up with germline, which may come from a read error. Other DNA sequences within the sample encode an identical CDR3. The J gene is TRBJ1-1, the V gene TRBV5-6; D is uncertain. The CDR3 loop spans 13 amino acids. Germline values: CDR1 SGHDT, CDR2 YYEEEE. CDR3 bases: TGTGCCAGCAGTTTGGAGAGGAACACTGAAGCTTTCTTT. Translating it yields CASSLERNTEAFF.

Here the CDR3 reads CASSFQGGDGRKLFF. DNA for the CDR3: TGTGCCAGCAGTTTCCAAGGGGGCGACGGGAGAAAACTGTTTTTT. The chain employs TRBV28 and TRBJ1-4, with 7 bases lining up with TRBD1. With 3 bases clipped from V and 10 bases from J, the junction kept 11 bases outside the gene matches. This CDR3 spans 15 amino acids. CDR1 is MDHEN and CDR2 is SYDVKM in the germline V gene. Supplemented by reference TRBV28 and TRBJ1-4, the full variable domain reads DVKVTQSSRYLVKRTGEKVFLECVQDMDHENMFWYRQDPGLGLRLIYFSYDVKMKEKGDIPEGYSVSREKKERFSLILESASTNQTSMYLCASSFQGGDGRKLFFGSGTQLSVL.

The chain uses TRBV27 and TRBJ2-5; D remains ambiguous. Germline lookup yields CDR1 MNHEY and CDR2 SMNVEV (reference sequence). V was shortened by 1 base and J by 2 bases, with 8 bases between the two germline ends. This CDR3 has 14 residues. In nucleotides, the CDR3 is TGTGCCAGCAGTTTATACGCGTCACAAGAGACCCAGTACTTC. It specifies CASSLYASQETQYF.

The chain recombines TRBV7-9 with TRBJ2-1; the match to TRBD2 covers 7 bases. After removal of 1 base from V and 5 bases from J, the junction contained 8 bases not matched to a gene. The CDR3 is 16 residues long. Germline CDR1 is SEHNR and CDR2 is FQNEAQ (reference sequence). CDR3 in DNA: TGTGCCAGCAGCTTAGATGGGGGAGGGCCAAACAATGAGCAGTTCTTC. Translating it yields CASSLDGGGPNNEQFF.

This clone was picked up a small number of times. The chain combines TRBV6-1 with TRBJ2-5; D possibly corresponds to TRBD1 (5 bases). V shed 3 bases and J shed 4 bases, with 12 bases lying between them. The length of the CDR3 is 14 residues. Germline lookup yields CDR1 MNHNS and CDR2 SASEGT. This chain's CDR3 is CASSENPGLETQYF. The CDR3 DNA reads as TGTGCCAGCAGTGAGAATCCAGGGCTAGAGACCCAGTACTTC.

Points on this clone: At one end, the junction sequence differs from germline, possibly due to a read error. This chain connects TRBV6-4 to TRBJ2-1, with 11 bases that match TRBD1. This CDR3 has 16 residues. CDR1 and CDR2 from the germline V gene are MRHNA and SNTAGT. The CDR3 loop reads CASSDSGQGAYNEQFF. CDR3 DNA sequence: TGTGCCAGCAGCGACTCAGGACAGGGGGCTTACAATGAGCAGTTCTTC.

The chain recombines TRBV27 with TRBJ2-5, with 10 bases aligning to TRBD2. The trim removed 1 base at V and 5 bases at J, leaving 10 bases unmatched. CDR1 is MNHEY, CDR2 SMNVEV, per germline (reference sequence). The CDR3 is made up of 17 amino acids. The CDR3 DNA sequence: TGTGCCAGCAGTTTATTAGGGACTAGCGCGGTGCGGGAGACCCAGTACTTC. It is translated as CASSLLGTSAVRETQYF.

The chain is built from TRBV6-4 and TRBJ1-1, with TRBD1 matching 7 bases. The CDR3 loop spans 16 amino acids. With V trimmed by 4 bases and J by 5 bases, 13 bases remained unmatched. Per the germline V gene, CDR1 is MRHNA and CDR2 is SNTAGT. The CDR3 nucleotides read TGTGCCAGCAGTGTCAAACCGACAGGGTCGGGAACTGAAGCTTTCTTT. Encoded protein: CASSVKPTGSGTEAFF.